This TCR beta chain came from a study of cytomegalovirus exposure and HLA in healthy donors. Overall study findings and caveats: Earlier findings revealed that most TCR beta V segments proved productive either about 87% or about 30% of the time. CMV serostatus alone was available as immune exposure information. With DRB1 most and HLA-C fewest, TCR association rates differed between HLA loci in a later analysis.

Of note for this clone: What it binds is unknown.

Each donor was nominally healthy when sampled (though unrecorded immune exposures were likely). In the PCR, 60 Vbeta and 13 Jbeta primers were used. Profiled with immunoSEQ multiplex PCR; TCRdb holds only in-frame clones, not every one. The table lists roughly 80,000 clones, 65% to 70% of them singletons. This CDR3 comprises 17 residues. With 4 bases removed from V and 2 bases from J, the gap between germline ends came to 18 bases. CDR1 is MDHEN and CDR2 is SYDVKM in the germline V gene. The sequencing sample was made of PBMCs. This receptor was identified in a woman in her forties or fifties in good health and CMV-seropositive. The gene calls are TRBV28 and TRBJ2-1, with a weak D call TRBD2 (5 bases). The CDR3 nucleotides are TGTGCCAGCAGTTCGAGCGGTGAACCGGGCGCCTACAATGAGCAGTTCTTC. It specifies CASSSSGEPGAYNEQFF.